The sequence of this T cell receptor (beta chain) was determined in a study of TIL therapy for anti-PD-1-resistant metastatic lung cancer. With regard to this clone: Its antigen is as yet unknown.

Time point: pre-treatment sample, taken before nivolumab and TIL therapy. This was the immunoSEQ v3 assay. The assay was immunoSEQ multiplex PCR, and TCRdb's table has in-frame clones only and misses some. The table shows 50,000 or so clones, with 79% occurring only once. This CDR3 has 11 amino acids. Germline values: CDR1 MNHNS, CDR2 SASEGT. Deletions cut 1 base from V and 11 bases from J, with 3 bases between. Study-wide findings and caveats: Treatment-naive, never-smoker and oncogene-addicted patients were overrepresented in this highly selected cohort.

The source of this sequence is a woman between 30 and 85 years old with non-small cell lung cancer. This specimen was blood, taken at baseline. This chain connects TRBV6-1 to TRBJ1-6; D not certain. Here the CDR3 reads CASSEEPPLHF. The CDR3 DNA follows: TGTGCCAGCAGTGAAGAACCACCCCTCCACTTT.